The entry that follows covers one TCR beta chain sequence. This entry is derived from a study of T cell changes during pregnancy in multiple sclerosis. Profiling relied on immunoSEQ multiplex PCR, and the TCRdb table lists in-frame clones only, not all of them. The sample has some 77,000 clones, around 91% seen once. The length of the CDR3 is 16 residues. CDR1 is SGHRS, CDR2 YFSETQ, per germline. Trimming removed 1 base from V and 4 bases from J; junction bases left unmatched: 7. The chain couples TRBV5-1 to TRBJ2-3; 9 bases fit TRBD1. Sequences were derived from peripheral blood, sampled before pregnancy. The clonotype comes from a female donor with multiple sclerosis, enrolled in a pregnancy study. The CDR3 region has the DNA TGCGCCAGCAGCTTGTCGGGACAGGGTTCGGCAGATACGCAGTATTTT. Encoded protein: CASSLSGQGSADTQYF.